This T cell receptor beta chain stems from a study of T cell clones after liver transplantation. Whole-study context: Three of eight recipients were HCV-positive; others had non-autoimmune, non-viral indications. Tolerant meant at least one year fully off immunosuppression without liver enzymes above twice normal. Draws occurred before transplant, before withdrawal, and after complete or failed withdrawal. General observations from the study: In 5 of 8 subjects, circulating graft-donor-reactive CD4 TCRbeta sequences fell significantly after transplant.

The CDR3 contains 15 residues. V shed 3 bases and J shed 1 base, with 9 bases lying between them. The germline V gene encodes CDR1 LNHDA and CDR2 SQIVND (reference sequence). Remarks on this clone: What it binds is unknown.

Here immunoSEQ multiplex PCR was the method, and the copy in TCRdb shows in-frame clones only, minus some. Of some 80,000 clones detected, around 80% appear once; the ten largest clones hold 2% to 2.5%. This TCR was sampled from a human patient who received a liver transplant. Certain T cells may be donor cells from the graft. Sequencing used CD4+ T cells from blood, obtained 48 months after liver transplant. The J gene is TRBJ2-2, the V gene TRBV19, with D unclear. CDR3 sequence: CASSISTENTGELFF. DNA for the CDR3: TGTGCCAGTAGTATCTCCACAGAGAACACCGGGGAGCTGTTTTTT.